The entry below gives a single TCR beta chain sequence along with its context. TCRdb reanalysed the RT-PCR reads using MiXCR and keeps one entry per CDR3 protein. The data show hundreds of thousands of distinct CDR3 sequences, around 13% seen once. This sample was taken from a study of response to subunit inactivated influenza vaccine. The material was PBMCs from blood, obtained roughly 47 days after vaccination. This clonotype was sampled from a man between 45 and 60 years old who received an inactivated influenza vaccine.

CDR3 DNA: TGTGCCTGGAGTGTCCAGGGTGGCAATCAGCCCCAGCATTTT. This translates into CAWSVQGGNQPQHF. V and J are TRBV30 and TRBJ1-5; possibly TRBD1 for D (5 bases). Germline assignment: CDR1 GTSNPN and CDR2 SVGIG (reference sequence). The CDR3 length is 14 residues. V was shortened by 0 bases and J by 2 bases, with 8 bases between the two germline ends.